Below, 26 T cell receptor beta chains from the same sample are listed, as sequenced in a study of T cell repertoires in cytomegalovirus infection. These TCRs are of unknown antigen specificity. TCRdb reanalysed the reads using MiXCR and keeps one entry per CDR3 protein. The sample lists 40,000 to 55,000 distinct CDR3 sequences; around a fifth were seen once. The input for sequencing was CD8+ T cells from cultured PBMCs, taken from culture after CMV antigen stimulation. Receptors were obtained from a human donor in good health (CMV status not recorded). Some clones in this sample may be carry-over from other donors' samples.

V and J are TRBV20-1 and TRBJ2-3, with a possible D match to TRBD1 (5 bases). The V end was cut by 0 bases, the J end by 3 bases, with 13 bases between. CDR1 is DFQATT, CDR2 SNEGSKA, per germline (reference sequence). This CDR3 has 15 amino acids. CDR3 nucleotides: TGCAGTGCTAGAGATTTAGGGGATGGGACAGATACGCAGTATTTT. Residues: CSARDLGDGTDTQYF.

This clonotype was seen ten or more times. This chain joins TRBV24-1 and TRBJ2-3; 14 positions agree with TRBD2. V gave up 4 bases and J gave up 5 bases; unmatched junction bases: 7. Germline CDR1 is KGHDR and CDR2 is SFDVKD. This CDR3 spans 17 amino acids. As DNA, the CDR3 is TGTGCCACCAGTGACCCGGGACTAGCGGGAGAGGGAGATACGCAGTATTTT. This gives the protein CATSDPGLAGEGDTQYF.

This chain connects TRBV7-3 to TRBJ2-2; D remains unclear. The germline V gene has CDR1 SGHTA and CDR2 FQGTGA. Trimming left V 4 bases short and J 7 bases short, with 7 bases between. This CDR3 region has 12 residues. The DNA for the CDR3 is TGTGCCAGCAGCTCTGTGGGCGGGGAGCTGTTTTTT. Protein sequence: CASSSVGGELFF.

This chain joins TRBV19 and TRBJ2-7, with D perhaps matching TRBD2 (5 bases). V was pared by 5 bases and J by 5 bases, with 10 bases between. The CDR3 sequence is 12 residues long. CDR1 is LNHDA, CDR2 SQIVND, per germline (reference sequence). The CDR3 nucleotides are TGTGCCAGTAGTCCCGGACTGAACGAGCAGTACTTC. It encodes CASSPGLNEQYF.

The V and J genes are TRBV7-2 and TRBJ2-5, with TRBD2 matching over 7 bases. The V gene end was trimmed by 2 bases and the J gene end by 5 bases; junction bases not matched to a gene: 8. Germline values: CDR1 SGHTA, CDR2 FQGNSA. CDR3 length: 15 amino acids. The CDR3 sequence is CASSLCSGCAETQYF. CDR3 DNA: TGTGCCAGCAGCTTATGTAGCGGGTGCGCGGAGACCCAGTACTTC.

The chain recombines TRBV7-9 with TRBJ2-1, with 9 bases that match TRBD2. The germline V gene encodes CDR1 SEHNR and CDR2 FQNEAQ (reference sequence). This CDR3 has 16 amino acids. Germline trimming cut 6 bases from V and 8 bases from J; bases unmatched to any gene: 14. The CDR3 DNA follows: TGTGCCAGCAGAATCACGCCGGGGGCGGGAGGGGATGAGCAGTTCTTC. Translated, it gives CASRITPGAGGDEQFF. The whole variable domain, remainder taken from reference TRBV7-9 and TRBJ2-1, is DTGVSQNPRHKITKRGQNVTFRCDPISEHNRLYWYRQTLGQGPEFLTYFQNEAQLEKSRLLSDRFSAERPKGSFSTLEIQRTEQGDSAMYLCASRITPGAGGDEQFFGPGTRLTVL.

This chain connects TRBV2 to TRBJ2-7; D is unresolved. V gave up 3 bases and J gave up 2 bases, with 14 bases separating them. Looked up from germline, CDR1 is SNHLY and CDR2 is FYNNEI. The CDR3 runs 15 residues. The CDR3 sequence: CASSDGGFSTYEQYF. The CDR3, as DNA: TGTGCCAGCAGTGATGGTGGGTTCTCAACCTACGAGCAGTACTTC.

In this sample, this clonotype turned up a few times. This rearrangement joins TRBV7-6 to TRBJ2-6; D unresolved. Germline values: CDR1 SGHVS, CDR2 FNYEAQ. The CDR3 has 15 residues. Trimming removed 2 bases from V and 1 base from J, with 6 bases in between. The CDR3 loop reads CASSLSLSGANVLTF. CDR3 nucleotide sequence: TGTGCCAGCAGCTTATCGCTGTCTGGGGCCAACGTCCTGACTTTC.

This clonotype was counted a few times. The rearrangement links TRBV6-5 to TRBJ2-7; D may be TRBD2 (5 bases). This CDR3 region has 14 residues. Germline V lookup: CDR1 MNHEY, CDR2 SVGAGI. Trimming removed 5 bases from V and 7 bases from J, with 18 bases in between. CDR3 sequence reads: CASSALGQTGEQYF. The CDR3 DNA follows: TGTGCCAGCAGTGCACTCGGGCAGACGGGGGAGCAGTACTTC.

J is TRBJ2-5 and V is TRBV11-1; 13 bases align to TRBD2. Germline V gene sequence: CDR1 SGHAT, CDR2 FQDESV (reference sequence). The trim removed 5 bases at V and 3 bases at J, leaving 6 bases unmatched. This CDR3 is built from 16 residues. CDR3 bases: TGTGCCAGCAGCCCCTGGACTAGCGGGAGTGAAGAGACCCAGTACTTC. Amino acids: CASSPWTSGSEETQYF.

This clonotype appeared a few times. The chain carries TRBV12-3 or TRBV12-4 and TRBJ2-5; TRBD2 is a possible D gene (6 bases). V dropped 5 bases and J dropped 3 bases, with 13 bases sitting between them. The CDR3 sequence is 14 residues long. The CDR3 nucleotides are TGTGCCAGCAGTCCATTTTGGGGGGAAGAGACCCAGTACTTC. The encoded protein is CASSPFWGEETQYF.

The table lists this clonotype with a few counts. This chain links TRBV11-2 with TRBJ2-2; the D is unclear. This CDR3 contains 12 residues. With 8 bases removed from V and 4 bases from J, the gap between germline ends came to 8 bases. The germline V gene has CDR1 SGHAT and CDR2 FQNNGV. The CDR3 reads CASLSGTGELFF. CDR3 bases: TGTGCCAGCCTCTCCGGCACCGGGGAGCTGTTTTTT.

This clonotype turned up a few times. The chain employs TRBV27 and TRBJ1-6; 7 positions match TRBD1. The CDR3 spans 15 residues. The junction had 9 bases not matched to a gene; V was cut back by 5 bases and J by 8 bases. Looked up from germline, CDR1 is MNHEY and CDR2 is SMNVEV (reference sequence). CDR3 amino acids: CASSPRQGWDSPLHF. Here the CDR3 DNA reads TGTGCCAGCAGTCCACGACAGGGTTGGGATTCACCCCTCCACTTT.

This clonotype appeared a few times. V usage is TRBV6-8 and J usage is TRBJ2-7; possible D gene TRBD1, 6 bases. Germline CDR1 and CDR2: MNHGY and SAAAGT. The germline V and J ends were trimmed by 1 base and 2 bases, with 9 bases remaining between them. The CDR3 contains 14 residues. The CDR3 nucleotides are TGTGCCAGCAGTTACTTGGACAGTACCTACGAGCAGTACTTC. This encodes CASSYLDSTYEQYF.

This clonotype came up a few times. This chain uses TRBV7-9 with TRBJ2-7, with D perhaps being TRBD1 or TRBD2 (6 bases each). This CDR3 spans 16 amino acids. In germline, CDR1 is SEHNR, CDR2 FQNEAQ (reference sequence). V lost 5 bases and J 3 bases, leaving 20 bases between the germline ends. The CDR3 region is CASSPSPRGADYEQYF. The CDR3 DNA reads TGTGCCAGCAGCCCGAGCCCGAGGGGGGCCGACTACGAGCAGTACTTC.

The chain joins TRBV28 to TRBJ1-1; D ambiguous. The CDR3 spans 15 residues. CDR1 and CDR2 (germline): MDHEN, SYDVKM. Trimming removed 3 bases from V and 3 bases from J, with 14 bases in between. CDR3 protein: CASSFHGEADTEAFF. CDR3 sequence (DNA): TGTGCCAGCAGTTTTCATGGGGAGGCGGACACTGAAGCTTTCTTT. The full variable domain, in which reference TRBV28 and TRBJ1-1 provide the parts outside the CDR3, is DVKVTQSSRYLVKRTGEKVFLECVQDMDHENMFWYRQDPGLGLRLIYFSYDVKMKEKGDIPEGYSVSREKKERFSLILESASTNQTSMYLCASSFHGEADTEAFFGQGTRLTVV.

On this clonotype itself: A junction boundary mismatches the germline segment, possibly from a read error. The chain combines TRBV6-5 with TRBJ1-1, with no clear D. CDR1 MNHEY and CDR2 SVGAGI come from the germline V gene. CDR3 length: 12 residues. The CDR3 DNA sequence: TGTGCCAGCAGTTATTCGTCCGACAAGGCCTATTTT. Encoded protein: CASSYSSDKAYF.

This clonotype occurred a few times. The chain combines TRBV12-3 or TRBV12-4 with TRBJ2-1; 9 nucleotides agree with TRBD1. V was clipped by 7 bases and J by 5 bases; unmatched bases: 6. This CDR3 spans 14 amino acids. The CDR3: CASKPGQGNNEQFF. The DNA for the CDR3 is TGTGCCAGCAAACCGGGACAGGGAAACAATGAGCAGTTCTTC.

As concerns this clonotype: The germline gene is not matched at one end of the junction; a read error may be the cause. The chain links TRBV18 to TRBJ2-7; 7 bases fit TRBD1. The CDR3 is 19 residues long. CDR1 and CDR2 (germline): KGHSH, LQKENI. The CDR3 DNA is TGTGCAAGCTCACCACCCGGTAATGTAGGGGGCGTCGGCGTCTACGAGCAGTACTTC. The encoded protein is CASSPPGNVGGVGVYEQYF.

The genes are TRBV7-2 and TRBJ1-3; no definite D call. The germline gives CDR1 SGHTA, CDR2 FQGNSA. The CDR3 extends over 16 amino acids. V lost 1 base and J 0 bases, leaving 10 bases between the germline ends. The CDR3 is CASSLVALRSGNTIYF. CDR3 DNA: TGTGCCAGCAGCTTAGTGGCCCTCCGCTCTGGAAACACCATATATTTT.

The rearrangement uses TRBV12-3 or TRBV12-4 and TRBJ1-1, with D possibly being TRBD1 (6 bases). The CDR3 runs to 16 residues. The V gene lost 7 bases and the J gene lost 3 bases, with 21 bases spanning the gap. The CDR3 DNA reads as TGTGCCAGCATCGAGGGGGGGGCCGGGTGGGACACTGAAGCTTTCTTT. This translates into CASIEGGAGWDTEAFF.

This clonotype was observed once. The V call is TRBV7-8, the J call TRBJ2-3, with TRBD1 identical over 8 bases. CDR3 length: 16 residues. The trim removed 5 bases at V and 4 bases at J, leaving 11 bases unmatched. CDR1 and CDR2 (germline): SGHVS, FQNEAQ. CDR3 bases: TGTGCCAGCAGCGAGCAAAGGACAGGGCCGCCAGATACGCAGTATTTT. Protein product: CASSEQRTGPPDTQYF.

This clonotype was observed a handful of times. The V and J genes are TRBV4-1 and TRBJ2-1; no definite D call. The CDR3 runs 15 residues. V was shortened by 4 bases and J by 5 bases, with 15 bases between the two germline ends. Germline V gene lookup returns CDR1 MGHRA and CDR2 YSYEKL. The CDR3 loop reads CASSPRVSKHNEQFF. Written as DNA, the CDR3 is TGCGCCAGCAGCCCAAGGGTTAGCAAGCACAATGAGCAGTTCTTC.

This clonotype has at least ten counts. The chain recombines TRBV6-5 with TRBJ2-5, with D perhaps TRBD2 (6 bases). The germline CDR1 and CDR2 sequences are MNHEY and SVGAGI. V was shortened by 5 bases and J by 9 bases, with 25 bases between the two germline ends. The CDR3 has 16 amino acids. This CDR3 reads CASSRSRASARSAQYF. CDR3 nucleotides: TGTGCCAGCAGTCGCTCTCGCGCTAGCGCCCGTTCCGCCCAGTACTTC.

This clonotype has more than one count but fewer than ten. The chain links TRBV6-6 to TRBJ2-7; possible D gene TRBD2, 6 bases. V shed 5 bases and J shed 7 bases, with 21 bases lying between them. Germline CDR1 is MNHNY and CDR2 is SVGAGI (reference sequence). The CDR3 runs to 15 residues. The CDR3: CASSTWSSGTREQYF. DNA of the CDR3: TGTGCCAGCAGTACGTGGTCGTCGGGGACTCGAGAGCAGTACTTC.

This chain uses TRBV11-2 with TRBJ1-1; no clear D gene. The CDR3 sequence is 14 residues long. Germline values: CDR1 SGHAT, CDR2 FQNNGV. Trimming cost V 3 bases and J 7 bases, with 15 bases left between them. CDR3 sequence: CASSFQPRVNEAFF. The DNA of the CDR3 is TGTGCCAGCAGCTTTCAACCACGGGTCAATGAAGCTTTCTTT.